Below are 22 T cell receptor beta chains sequenced from a single sample in a study of molecular identifiers for immune sequencing clone quantification. Each CDR3 protein gets one entry after TCRdb re-called the PCR reads with MiXCR. In the table there are 20,000 to 30,000 distinct CDR3 sequences, 17% of which are singletons. The sequenced sample was naive CD8+ T cells from blood, with Jurkat cell RNA spiked in. Subset meaning: FACS-sorted CD8+CD4-CCR7+CD45RA+ naive T cells. These receptor sequences come from a human donor in good health. Some libraries in this study had Jurkat cell RNA spiked in.

The sample holds many counts of this clonotype. The chain combines TRBV7-9 with TRBJ2-5; unclear D gene. The CDR3 has 16 amino acids. The V end was cut by 5 bases, the J end by 4 bases, with 20 bases between. Germline V gene data show CDR1 as SEHNR and CDR2 as FQNEAQ (reference sequence). The CDR3 sequence is CASSPSGGVLRETQYF. For the CDR3, the DNA is TGTGCCAGCAGCCCGTCCGGTGGTGTCCTGAGAGAGACCCAGTACTTC.

This clonotype was counted ten times or more. An end of the junction differs from the germline gene, which may be a read error. J is TRBJ2-5 and V is TRBV7-7, with D uncertain. CDR3 length equals 13 residues. In germline, CDR1 is SSHAT, CDR2 FNYEAQ (reference sequence). This CDR3 reads CASSSDVKETQYF. The CDR3 region has the DNA TGTGCTAGCAGCTCGGACGTGAAAGAGACCCAGTACTTC. Full variable domain (outside the CDR3, taken from reference TRBV7-7 and TRBJ2-5): GAGVSQSPRYKVTKRGQDVTLRCDPISSHATLYWYQQALGQGPEFLTYFNYEAQPDKSGLPSDRFSAERPEGSISTLTIQRTEQRDSAMYRCASSSDVKETQYFGPGTRLLVL.

DNA for the CDR3: TGTGCCAGCAGTCCGTTTATGGTAGATACGCAGTATTTT. Residues: CASSPFMVDTQYF. This chain uses TRBV12-3 or TRBV12-4 with TRBJ2-3; D remains unclear. The CDR3 is 13 residues long. Trimming took 5 bases from V and 5 from J, leaving 11 bases between them.

This clonotype was counted between two and nine times. A much larger clone differs by one base, so this may be a read error. The V call is TRBV20-1, the J call TRBJ2-5; perhaps TRBD2 as D (5 bases). Germline CDR1 DFQATT, CDR2 SNEGSKA (reference sequence). This CDR3 contains 13 residues. The DNA of the CDR3 is TGCAGTACTAGAGTCCGGTACCAAGAGACCCAGTACTTC. Protein sequence: CSTRVRYQETQYF.

The chain carries TRBV12-3 or TRBV12-4 and TRBJ2-1; no clear D gene. The V end lost 10 bases, the J end lost 2 bases, and 9 bases lay between the germline ends. This CDR3 spans 12 amino acids. The CDR3, as DNA: TGTGCCACCGGGTCTCCCTACAATGAGCAGTTCTTC. This gives the protein CATGSPYNEQFF.

This clonotype was detected many times. The V gene is TRBV6-5, the J gene TRBJ2-2, with D perhaps TRBD1 or TRBD2 (5 bases each). Trimming left V 4 bases short and J 4 bases short, with 10 bases between. The V gene's germline CDR1 is MNHEY and CDR2 SVGAGI. This CDR3 has 14 residues. CDR3 nucleotides: TGTGCCAGCAGTTGGGGGATCGGCACCGGGGAGCTGTTTTTT. Its translation is CASSWGIGTGELFF.

There are many counts of this clonotype. The rearrangement joins TRBV30 to TRBJ2-5; D call uncertain. CDR1 GTSNPN and CDR2 SVGIG come from the germline V gene (reference sequence). The CDR3 runs to 17 residues. Trimming removed 2 bases from V and 4 bases from J, with 23 bases in between. CDR3 coding DNA: TGTGCCTGGAGTCCCCAGATCGGGCTAGGCTTTACAGAGACCCAGTACTTC. The encoded protein is CAWSPQIGLGFTETQYF.

Ten or more counts support this clonotype. This rearrangement joins TRBV14 to TRBJ1-1; tentatively, D is TRBD1 (5 bases). Trimming took 4 bases from V and 2 from J, leaving 14 bases between them. The germline V gene has CDR1 SGHDN and CDR2 FVKESK. The CDR3 totals 15 residues. The CDR3 sequence is CASSPMGVINTEAFF. Written as DNA, the CDR3 is TGTGCCAGCAGCCCTATGGGGGTAATCAACACTGAAGCTTTCTTT.

A word on this clonotype: Sequence at one end of the junction differs from germline and may be a read error. V usage is TRBV12-3 or TRBV12-4 and J usage is TRBJ2-3; unclear D gene. CDR3 length: 11 residues. CDR3 coding DNA: TGTGCCAGCAGTAGCACAGATACGCGGTATTTT. Amino acid sequence: CASSSTDTRYF.

The chain combines TRBV25-1 with TRBJ1-1; no clear D gene. This CDR3 is 14 amino acids long. Germline loops: CDR1 MGHDK, CDR2 SYGVNS. V was trimmed by 1 base and J by 2 bases, leaving 8 bases between them. The CDR3 spells CASSEFNINTEAFF. For the CDR3, the DNA is TGTGCCAGCAGTGAATTCAACATCAACACTGAAGCTTTCTTT.

This clonotype was found many times. The chain joins TRBV2 to TRBJ1-5; 7 bases fit TRBD1. J was trimmed by 0 bases and V by 4 bases; bases with no gene match: 3. The germline gives CDR1 SNHLY, CDR2 FYNNEI. The CDR3 loop spans 15 amino acids. The CDR3 DNA is TGTGCCAGCAGTGGGGACAGTTATAGCAATCAGCCCCAGCATTTT. Residues: CASSGDSYSNQPQHF.

This clonotype was picked up many times. This chain connects TRBV13 to TRBJ1-1; 8 bases align to TRBD1. Germline CDR1 PRHDT, CDR2 FYEKMQ (reference sequence). The CDR3 runs 12 residues. V was clipped by 5 bases and J by 4 bases; unmatched bases: 0. Here the CDR3 DNA reads TGTGCCAGCAGCACAGGGGGCACTGAAGCTTTCTTT. It codes for CASSTGGTEAFF.

This clonotype occurred many times. This chain joins TRBV19 and TRBJ2-1; D not resolved. Germline V CDR1 and CDR2: LNHDA, SQIVND (reference sequence). The CDR3 consists of 15 residues. With 3 bases removed from V and 3 bases from J, the gap between germline ends came to 12 bases. Here the CDR3 reads CASSIETRNYNEQFF. The CDR3 nucleotides are TGTGCCAGTAGTATTGAGACCCGAAACTACAATGAGCAGTTCTTC.

This clonotype was observed at least ten times. The chain carries TRBV6-1 and TRBJ2-7; D might be TRBD1 (6 bases). The CDR3 has 13 amino acids. Trimming removed 5 bases at V and 4 bases at J, with 12 bases between. CDR1 MNHNS and CDR2 SASEGT come from the germline V gene. CDR3 in amino acids: CASSPGEMYEQYF. In DNA, the CDR3 is TGTGCCAGCAGTCCAGGGGAAATGTACGAGCAGTACTTC.

The chain uses TRBV23-1 and TRBJ2-1; 7 nucleotides line up with TRBD2. TRBV23-1 is given ORF status, its function remaining uncertain. The CDR3 runs 16 residues. Losses at the gene ends were 6 bases for V and 7 bases for J; bases not matched to a gene: 15. The CDR3, as DNA: TGCGCCAGCAGCTACGAGAAAGCGGGACTCGATAATGAGCAGTTCTTC. This translates into CASSYEKAGLDNEQFF.

This clonotype was counted many times. The chain joins TRBV12-3 or TRBV12-4 to TRBJ2-5; D perhaps matches TRBD1 (6 bases). The V gene lost 3 bases and the J gene lost 5 bases, with 16 bases spanning the gap. The CDR3 has 15 residues. Here the CDR3 DNA reads TGTGCCAGCAGTTTTGCGCACAGGGCCTTGGAGACCCAGTACTTC. Translated: CASSFAHRALETQYF.

This clonotype was observed once. The V call is TRBV4-3, the J call TRBJ2-3; TRBD2 might be the D (5 bases). Trimming pared 0 bases from V and 2 bases from J, leaving 12 bases between. The CDR3 spans 16 residues. Germline loops: CDR1 LGHNA, CDR2 YSLEER. In nucleotides, the CDR3 is TGCGCCAGCAGCCAAGATCAACCTAGCCCCACAGATACGCAGTATTTT. As protein: CASSQDQPSPTDTQYF.

Within the sample, this clonotype is medium-sized (0.01 to 0.1%). This chain joins TRBV4-1 and TRBJ2-7; the D gene is possibly TRBD1 (6 bases). V lost 0 bases to trimming and J lost 4 bases, with 16 bases between them. Germline assignment: CDR1 MGHRA and CDR2 YSYEKL. The CDR3 consists of 16 residues. The CDR3 DNA reads TGCGCCAGCAGCCAAGAGCTGGGACAACTCGGGTACGAGCAGTACTTC. Protein product: CASSQELGQLGYEQYF.

At least ten counts were recorded for this clonotype. The rearrangement joins TRBV19 to TRBJ2-7; 10 bases agree with TRBD2. Per the germline V gene, CDR1 is LNHDA and CDR2 is SQIVND (reference sequence). This CDR3 is built from 13 residues. V lost 5 bases and J lost 7; bases outside the gene matches: 5. CDR3 DNA: TGTGCCAGTAGTGTGGGACTAGCGAGGGAGCAGTACTTC. Translated: CASSVGLAREQYF.

This clonotype was seen repeatedly, ten times or more. The V gene is TRBV7-9, the J gene TRBJ1-4; 9 bases are a match to TRBD1. In germline, CDR1 is SEHNR, CDR2 FQNEAQ (reference sequence). This CDR3 spans 15 amino acids. Losses at the gene ends were 5 bases for V and 8 bases for J; bases not matched to a gene: 9. The CDR3 nucleotides are TGTGCCAGCAGCCCCCCGGGACAGGGAGGCGAAAAACTGTTTTTT. Residues: CASSPPGQGGEKLFF.

This clonotype has a count of ten or more. The rearrangement uses TRBV5-1 and TRBJ2-7; maybe TRBD2 (5 bases). The CDR3 is made up of 15 amino acids. Germline CDR1 is SGHRS and CDR2 is YFSETQ. Deletions cut 4 bases from V and 3 bases from J, with 17 bases between. The CDR3 sequence: CASSPPPGSHYEQYF. CDR3 sequence (DNA): TGCGCCAGCAGCCCACCCCCGGGGAGCCACTACGAGCAGTACTTC.

In the case of this clonotype: A much bigger clone sits one base away, suggesting this may be a read error. This rearrangement joins TRBV5-5 to TRBJ1-6; TRBD1 aligns across 7 bases. This CDR3 is built from 14 residues. Trimming at V came to 7 bases and at J to 6 bases, leaving 7 bases not matched to a gene. Germline CDR1 SGHKS, CDR2 YYEKEE (reference sequence). Written as DNA, the CDR3 is TGTGCCAGCGGCTGGGGACAGTTTAATTCACCCCTCCACTTT. As protein: CASGWGQFNSPLHF.